This T cell receptor (beta chain) appears in the sequencing data of a study of blood T cell repertoires in COVID-19 (dated by TCRdb to the early 2020s). A note on the overall study: Collaborator samples came from the United States, Italy and Spain and covered acute and convalescent phases of COVID-19. The material from the prospective study consisted of cDNA or gDNA derived from T cells, B-cell-depleted T cells, or PBMCs. Deeply sampled blood TCRbeta repertoires from subjects exposed to, actively infected with, or recovered from COVID-19 were included in the dataset. The repertoires were released in a freely available public database meant as a resource for research on the immune response to SARS-CoV-2. The samples were drawn from the first 160 participants of the ongoing ImmuneRACE study and from 1,254 subjects provided by 6 global collaborators. Nearly every sample came with metadata listing a de-identified subject ID, COVID-19 status, age in years and sex. Where HLA class I and class II types were available, the types were taken from metadata supplied by the sample provider, not from assay-based typing. Study-wide conclusions, independent of this receptor: The quantity of clinical and demographic metadata differed by source and by participant and was supplied without curation.

As to this clone: Its specific antigen is unknown. No per-base quality is available; no much larger clone lies one base away.

The immunoSEQ Assay, a bias-controlled multiplex PCR, was used to amplify TCRbeta CDR3 regions from genomic DNA. The authors' analysis ran thus. Nucleated cell counts per sample were estimated from amplification of reference gene primers within the assay. Sequence reads were collapsed and filtered to measure the absolute abundance of every unique TCRbeta CDR3 rearrangement. For each sample, productive Simpson clonality was calculated by taking the square root of Simpson's diversity index across productive rearrangements. This immuneACCESS table, as held by TCRdb, lists in-frame sequences with V and J called but not all clones. Of the missing ones, under half trace to an unresolved V gene in checked studies; the others have no known cause. Clone size and the V and J calls come from that table; the DNA yielded D and trimming. Present in this sample are under 300,000 clones, over 75% of which were seen just once. About 2% of the sample is held by the ten biggest clonotypes.

The CDR3 sequence holds 16 residues, the cysteine and phenylalanine included. Of the read, only the CDR3 DNA is kept; its 48 bases are in frame from base 1. Sequences LNHDA (CDR1) and SQIVND (CDR2) are obtained from the germline V gene (reference sequence). The junction carries 16 bases between V and J, which are trimmed by 0 bases and 7 bases respectively. A second Seattle source provided samples from volunteer blood donors who had recovered from COVID-19. The collaborating institutions used their own protocols to collect whole blood in K2EDTA tubes. For TCRbeta analysis, collaborators shipped samples in one of three forms: frozen whole blood, isolated PBMCs, or DNA extracted from either of those sample types.

This clonotype was sampled from a man between 25 and 39 years old who had recovered from COVID-19. The sample comprised peripheral blood. This chain joins TRBV19 to TRBJ1-5; D gene: possibly TRBD1, on 6 matching bases. The base sequence is TGTGCCAGTAGTATAGATCTTAGCAGGACAGACCAGCCCCAGCATTTT. It encodes CASSIDLSRTDQPQHF.